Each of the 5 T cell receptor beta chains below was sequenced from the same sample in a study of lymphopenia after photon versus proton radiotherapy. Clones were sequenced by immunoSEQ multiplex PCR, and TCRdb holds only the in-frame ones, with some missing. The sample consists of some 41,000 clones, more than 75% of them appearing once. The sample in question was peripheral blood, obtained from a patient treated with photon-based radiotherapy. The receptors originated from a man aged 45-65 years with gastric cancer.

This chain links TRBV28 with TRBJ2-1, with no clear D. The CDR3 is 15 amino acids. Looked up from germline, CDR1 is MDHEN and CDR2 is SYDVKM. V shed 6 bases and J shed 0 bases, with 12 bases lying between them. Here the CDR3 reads CASSPQAGSYNEQFF. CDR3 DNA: TGTGCCAGCAGCCCCCAAGCCGGCTCCTACAATGAGCAGTTCTTC.

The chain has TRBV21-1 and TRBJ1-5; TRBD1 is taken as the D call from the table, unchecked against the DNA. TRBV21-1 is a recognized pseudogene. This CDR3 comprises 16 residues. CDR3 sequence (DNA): TGTGCCAGCCCCGTCCTTTCCGGGACAGGGAATCAGCCCCAGCATTTT. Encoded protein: CASPVLSGTGNQPQHF.

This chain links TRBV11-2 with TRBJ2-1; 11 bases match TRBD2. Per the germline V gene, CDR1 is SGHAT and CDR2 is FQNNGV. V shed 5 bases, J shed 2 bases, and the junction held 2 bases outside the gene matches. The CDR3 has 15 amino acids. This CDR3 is CASSSSGRAYNEQFF. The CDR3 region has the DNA TGTGCCAGCAGCAGTAGCGGGAGGGCCTACAATGAGCAGTTCTTC. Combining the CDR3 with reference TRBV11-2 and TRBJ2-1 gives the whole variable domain EAGVAQSPRYKIIEKRQSVAFWCNPISGHATLYWYQQILGQGPKLLIQFQNNGVVDDSQLPKDRFSAERLKGVDSTLKIQPAKLEDSAVYLCASSSSGRAYNEQFFGPGTRLTVL.

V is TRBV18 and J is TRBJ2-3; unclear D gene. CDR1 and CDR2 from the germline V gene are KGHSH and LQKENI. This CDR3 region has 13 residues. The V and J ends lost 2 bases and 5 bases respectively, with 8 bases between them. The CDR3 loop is CASSPNKEDTQYF. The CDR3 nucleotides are TGTGCCAGCTCACCAAATAAGGAAGATACGCAGTATTTT.

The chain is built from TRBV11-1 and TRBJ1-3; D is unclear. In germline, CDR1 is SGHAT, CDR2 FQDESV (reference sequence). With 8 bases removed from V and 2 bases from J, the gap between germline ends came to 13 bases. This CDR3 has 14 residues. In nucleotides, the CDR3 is TGTGCCAGCCGTCAAGGGTATACTGGAAACACCATATATTTT. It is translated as CASRQGYTGNTIYF.